This TCR beta chain was sequenced in a study of blood T cells in healthy people across ages. Germline V gives CDR1 SGHRS, CDR2 YFSETQ. With 3 bases removed from V and 4 bases from J, the gap between germline ends came to 13 bases. The CDR3 totals 14 residues. A second about 7 to 11 cycle PCR used barcoded and J-beta primers. TCRdb processed the 5' RACE reads anew with MiXCR; each CDR3 protein has one entry. Of about 700,000 distinct CDR3 sequences listed, about 34% are singletons. Material for sequencing was blood. The source is a woman older than 75 in good health. V is TRBV5-1 and J is TRBJ1-1, with D uncertain. The CDR3 loop is CASSSMSYGTEAFF. The DNA of the CDR3 is TGCGCCAGCAGCTCCATGAGTTACGGCACTGAAGCTTTCTTT. The full variable domain, completed using reference TRBV5-1 and TRBJ1-1, is KAGVTQTPRYLIKTRGQQVTLSCSPISGHRSVSWYQQTPGQGLQFLFEYFSETQRNKGNFPGRFSGRQFSNSRSEMNVSTLELGDSALYLCASSSMSYGTEAFFGQGTRLTVV.